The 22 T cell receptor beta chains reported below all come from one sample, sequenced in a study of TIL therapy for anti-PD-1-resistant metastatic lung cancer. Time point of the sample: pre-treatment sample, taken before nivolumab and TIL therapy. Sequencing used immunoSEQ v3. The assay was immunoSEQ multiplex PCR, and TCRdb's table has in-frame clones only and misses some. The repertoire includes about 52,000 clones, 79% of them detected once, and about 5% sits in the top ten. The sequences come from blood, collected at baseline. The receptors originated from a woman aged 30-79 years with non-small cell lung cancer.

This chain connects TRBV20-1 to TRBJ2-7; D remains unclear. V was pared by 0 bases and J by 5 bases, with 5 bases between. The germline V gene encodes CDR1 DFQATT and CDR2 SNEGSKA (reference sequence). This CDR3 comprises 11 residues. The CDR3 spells CSAREGNEQYF. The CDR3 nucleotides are TGCAGTGCTAGAGAGGGTAACGAGCAGTACTTC.

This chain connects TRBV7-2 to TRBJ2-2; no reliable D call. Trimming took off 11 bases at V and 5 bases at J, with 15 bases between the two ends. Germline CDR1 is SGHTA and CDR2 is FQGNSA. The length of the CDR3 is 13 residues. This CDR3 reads CASNREITGELFF. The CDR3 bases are TGTGCCTCCAATAGGGAAATAACCGGGGAGCTGTTTTTT.

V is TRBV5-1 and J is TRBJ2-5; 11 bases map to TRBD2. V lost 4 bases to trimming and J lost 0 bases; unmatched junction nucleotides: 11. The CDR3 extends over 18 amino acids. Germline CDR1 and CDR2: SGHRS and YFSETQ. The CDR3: CASSPGGLAGGDQETQYF. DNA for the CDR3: TGCGCCAGCAGCCCTGGGGGCCTAGCGGGGGGTGACCAAGAGACCCAGTACTTC.

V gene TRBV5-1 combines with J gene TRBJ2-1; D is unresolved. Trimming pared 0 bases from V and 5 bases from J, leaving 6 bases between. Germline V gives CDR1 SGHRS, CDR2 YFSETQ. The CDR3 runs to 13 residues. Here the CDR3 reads CASSLGQHNEQFF. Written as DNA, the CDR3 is TGCGCCAGCAGCTTGGGGCAGCACAATGAGCAGTTCTTC.

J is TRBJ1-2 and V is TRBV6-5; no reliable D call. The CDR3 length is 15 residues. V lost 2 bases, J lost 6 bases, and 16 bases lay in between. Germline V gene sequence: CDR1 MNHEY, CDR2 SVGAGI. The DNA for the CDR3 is TGTGCCAGCAGTTACGGGTCCCTTAGTAATGATGGCTACACCTTC. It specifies CASSYGSLSNDGYTF.

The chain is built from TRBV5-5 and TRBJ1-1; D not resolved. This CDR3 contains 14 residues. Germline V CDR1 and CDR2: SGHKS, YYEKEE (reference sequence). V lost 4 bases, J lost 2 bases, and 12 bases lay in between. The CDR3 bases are TGTGCCAGCAGCATACGACTCTACAACACTGAAGCTTTCTTT. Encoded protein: CASSIRLYNTEAFF.

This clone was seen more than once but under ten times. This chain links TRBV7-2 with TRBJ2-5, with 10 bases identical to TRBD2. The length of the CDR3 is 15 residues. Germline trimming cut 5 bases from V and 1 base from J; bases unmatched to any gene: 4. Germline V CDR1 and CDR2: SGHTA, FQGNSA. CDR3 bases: TGTGCCAGCAGCCCGGTAGCGGGGGGCCAAGAGACCCAGTACTTC. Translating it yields CASSPVAGGQETQYF.

CDR3 sequence: CASSVQGWIDEQYF. CDR3 coding DNA: TGTGCCAGCAGCGTTCAGGGATGGATCGACGAGCAGTACTTC. This chain joins TRBV11-2 and TRBJ2-7; maybe TRBD1 (5 bases). Germline CDR1 SGHAT, CDR2 FQNNGV. The CDR3 is made up of 14 amino acids. The V gene lost 5 bases and the J gene lost 5 bases, with 16 bases spanning the gap. Full variable domain (outside the CDR3, taken from reference TRBV11-2 and TRBJ2-7): EAGVAQSPRYKIIEKRQSVAFWCNPISGHATLYWYQQILGQGPKLLIQFQNNGVVDDSQLPKDRFSAERLKGVDSTLKIQPAKLEDSAVYLCASSVQGWIDEQYFGPGTRLTVT.

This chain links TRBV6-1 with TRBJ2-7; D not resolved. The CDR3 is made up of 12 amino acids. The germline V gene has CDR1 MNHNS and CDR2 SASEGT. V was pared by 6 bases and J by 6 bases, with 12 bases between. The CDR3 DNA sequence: TGTGCCAGCAGCGTTCCGACGCGCGAGCAGTACTTC. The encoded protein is CASSVPTREQYF.

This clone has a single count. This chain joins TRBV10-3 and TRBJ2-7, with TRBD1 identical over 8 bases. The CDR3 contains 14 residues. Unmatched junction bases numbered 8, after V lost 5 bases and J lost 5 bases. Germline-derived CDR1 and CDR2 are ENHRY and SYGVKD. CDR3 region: CAISSGTGTHEQYF. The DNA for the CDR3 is TGTGCCATCAGTTCCGGGACAGGAACCCACGAGCAGTACTTC.

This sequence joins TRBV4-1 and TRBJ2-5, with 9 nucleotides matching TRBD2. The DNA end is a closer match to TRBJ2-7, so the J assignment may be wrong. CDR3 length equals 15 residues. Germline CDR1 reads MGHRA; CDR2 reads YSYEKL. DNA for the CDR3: TGCGCCAGCAGCCAAGATCAGCGGGGGGCCTACGAGCAGTACTTC. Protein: CASSQDQRGAYEQYF.

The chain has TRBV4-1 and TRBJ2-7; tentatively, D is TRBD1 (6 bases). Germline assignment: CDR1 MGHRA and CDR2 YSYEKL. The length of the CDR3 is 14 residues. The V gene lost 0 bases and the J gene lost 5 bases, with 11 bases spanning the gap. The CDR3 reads CASSQDRGFHEQYF. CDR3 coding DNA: TGCGCCAGCAGCCAAGACAGGGGATTCCACGAGCAGTACTTC.

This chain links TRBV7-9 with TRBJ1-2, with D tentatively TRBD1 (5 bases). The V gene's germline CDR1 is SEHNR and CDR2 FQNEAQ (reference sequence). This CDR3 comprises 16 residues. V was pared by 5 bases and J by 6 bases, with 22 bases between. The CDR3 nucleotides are TGTGCCAGCAGCCTGATCCTGGGGGAGGGATCGCATGGCTACACCTTC. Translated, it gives CASSLILGEGSHGYTF.

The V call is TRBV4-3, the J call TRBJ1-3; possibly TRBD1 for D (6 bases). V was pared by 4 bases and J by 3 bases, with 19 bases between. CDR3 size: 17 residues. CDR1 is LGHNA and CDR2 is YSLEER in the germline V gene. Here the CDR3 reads CASSRLQTQGYGNTIYF. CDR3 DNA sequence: TGCGCCAGCAGCCGTCTTCAAACCCAGGGGTATGGAAACACCATATATTTT.

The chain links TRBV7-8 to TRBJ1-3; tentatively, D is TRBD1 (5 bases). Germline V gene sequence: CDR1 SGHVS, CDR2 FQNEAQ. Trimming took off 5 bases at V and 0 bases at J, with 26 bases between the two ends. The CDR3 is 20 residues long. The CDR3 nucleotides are TGTGCCAGCAGCACCATTCCGGGACCCCAAACCCAATACTCTGGAAACACCATATATTTT. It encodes CASSTIPGPQTQYSGNTIYF.

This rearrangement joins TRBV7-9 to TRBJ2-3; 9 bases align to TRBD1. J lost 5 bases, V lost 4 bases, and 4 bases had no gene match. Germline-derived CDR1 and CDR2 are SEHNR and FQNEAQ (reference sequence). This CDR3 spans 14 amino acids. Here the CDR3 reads CASSSGQGLDTQYF. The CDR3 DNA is TGTGCCAGCAGCTCCGGACAGGGGTTAGATACGCAGTATTTT. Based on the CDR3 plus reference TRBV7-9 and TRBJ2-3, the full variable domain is DTGVSQNPRHKITKRGQNVTFRCDPISEHNRLYWYRQTLGQGPEFLTYFQNEAQLEKSRLLSDRFSAERPKGSFSTLEIQRTEQGDSAMYLCASSSGQGLDTQYFGPGTRLTVL.

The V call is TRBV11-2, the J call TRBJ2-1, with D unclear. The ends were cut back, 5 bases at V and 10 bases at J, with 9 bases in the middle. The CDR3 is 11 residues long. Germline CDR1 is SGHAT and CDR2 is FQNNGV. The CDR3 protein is CASSVGWEQFF. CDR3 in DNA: TGTGCCAGCAGCGTTGGCTGGGAGCAGTTCTTC.

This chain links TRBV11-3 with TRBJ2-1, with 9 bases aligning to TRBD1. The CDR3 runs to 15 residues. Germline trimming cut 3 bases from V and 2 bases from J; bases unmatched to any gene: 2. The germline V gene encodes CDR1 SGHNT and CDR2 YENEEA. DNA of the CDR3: TGTGCCAGCAGCTTGGGACAGGGCACCTACAATGAGCAGTTCTTC. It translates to CASSLGQGTYNEQFF.

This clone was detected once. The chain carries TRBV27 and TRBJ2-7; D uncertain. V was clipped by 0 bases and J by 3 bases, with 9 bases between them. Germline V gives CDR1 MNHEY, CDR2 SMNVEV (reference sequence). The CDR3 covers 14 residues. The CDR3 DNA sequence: TGTGCCAGCAGTTTATCCCAACCGGACTACGAGCAGTACTTC. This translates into CASSLSQPDYEQYF.

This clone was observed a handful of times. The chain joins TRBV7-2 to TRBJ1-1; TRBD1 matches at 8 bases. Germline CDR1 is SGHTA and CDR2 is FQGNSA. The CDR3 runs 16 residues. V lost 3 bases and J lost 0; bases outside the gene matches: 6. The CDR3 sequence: CASSLAGGRLNTEAFF. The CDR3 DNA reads TGTGCCAGCAGCTTGGCAGGGGGCCGGTTGAACACTGAAGCTTTCTTT.

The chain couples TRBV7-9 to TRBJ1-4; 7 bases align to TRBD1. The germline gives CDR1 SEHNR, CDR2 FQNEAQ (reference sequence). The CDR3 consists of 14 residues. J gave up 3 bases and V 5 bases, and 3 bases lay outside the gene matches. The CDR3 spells CASSRQGANEKLFF. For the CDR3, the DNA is TGTGCCAGCAGCCGCCAGGGGGCTAATGAAAAACTGTTTTTT.

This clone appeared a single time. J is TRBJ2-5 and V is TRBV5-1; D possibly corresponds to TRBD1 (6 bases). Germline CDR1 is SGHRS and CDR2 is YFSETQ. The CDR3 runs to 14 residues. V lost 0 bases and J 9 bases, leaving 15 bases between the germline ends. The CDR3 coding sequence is TGCGCCAGCAGCTTGGGGCAGGGGTTGGTATCCCAGTACTTC. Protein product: CASSLGQGLVSQYF.